A single sample gave rise to the 2 T cell receptor beta chains below, sequenced in a study of shared clonotypes between healthy human individuals. Method: immunoSEQ multiplex PCR; TCRdb's copy keeps in-frame clones and lacks some. The sample carries roughly 450,000 clones, less than 85% recorded once. The sample taken for sequencing was PBMCs. The receptors come from a woman in her thirties or forties in good health. Some clones in this sample may be carry-over from other donors' samples.

This chain connects TRBV2 to TRBJ1-4; D is undetermined. Germline loops: CDR1 SNHLY, CDR2 FYNNEI. The V end was cut by 4 bases, the J end by 8 bases, with 5 bases between. The CDR3 is 11 residues long. CDR3 in amino acids: CASSAAEKLFF. In nucleotides, the CDR3 is TGTGCCAGCAGTGCAGCAGAAAAACTGTTTTTT. The variable domain in full, with the rest retrieved from reference TRBV2 and TRBJ1-4, is EPEVTQTPSHQVTQMGQEVILRCVPISNHLYFYWYRQILGQKVEFLVSFYNNEISEKSEIFDDQFSVERPDGSNFTLKIRSTKLEDSAMYFCASSAAEKLFFGSGTQLSVL.

The count of this clone is one. The chain carries TRBV5-1 and TRBJ2-1, with D perhaps given as TRBD1 or TRBD2 (5 bases each). The CDR3 has 17 residues. CDR1 SGHRS and CDR2 YFSETQ come from the germline V gene. The V end was cut by 2 bases, the J end by 6 bases, with 21 bases between. The CDR3 region is CASSFGTGVGSGNEQFF. The CDR3 DNA reads TGCGCCAGCAGCTTCGGGACCGGAGTAGGATCTGGCAATGAGCAGTTCTTC.